This is a list of T cell receptor beta chains from one sample in a study of regulatory T cells in long-lasting Graves disease. TCRdb itself ran the multiplex PCR reads through MiXCR, one entry per CDR3 protein. The data show about 330,000 distinct CDR3 sequences, about 17% seen once. These records were also assigned to another study, of T cells in Graves' hyperthyroidism and ophthalmopathy.

This sample comprised peripheral blood mononuclear cells (PBMCs), obtained at new diagnosis, from a patient treated with antithyroid drugs. All receptors derive from a woman aged 18-29 years with Graves disease. Both conserved end residues are part of each CDR3. The order of the fields is D gene, clone size, J gene, V gene, CDR3 protein, CDR3 DNA. A D gene is named only where the DNA matches it firmly. A clone size is listed for some rows: how often the clone was seen (once, few, many), or a class if it is expanded.

. | few | TRBJ2-5 | TRBV5-1 | CASSSGGLGETQYF | TGCGCCAGCAGCTCCGGGGGGCTCGGAGAGACCCAGTACTTC
. | many | TRBJ1-1 | TRBV5-1 | CASSLEARTEAFF | TGCGCCAGCAGCTTGGAGGCACGCACTGAAGCTTTCTTT
TRBD1 | many | TRBJ2-5 | TRBV20-1 | CSARYSFTGTGGWETQYF | TGCAGTGCTAGATACTCCTTCACCGGGACAGGGGGTTGGGAGACCCAGTACTTC
. | many | TRBJ1-1 | TRBV28 | CASSRGENTEAFF | TGTGCCAGCAGTAGGGGAGAGAACACTGAAGCTTTCTTT
TRBD2 | many | TRBJ2-5 | TRBV15 | CATSREGPGGRAGETQYF | TGTGCCACCAGCAGAGAGGGACCAGGCGGGAGGGCCGGGGAGACCCAGTACTTC
. | . | TRBJ2-7 | TRBV9 | CASSVGGTRTYERYF | TGTGCCAGCAGCGTAGGCGGGACAAGAACCTACGAGCGGTACTTC
TRBD2 | many | TRBJ2-1 | TRBV7-2 | CASSLVAGDPYNEQFF | TGTGCCAGCAGCTTAGTTGCGGGAGACCCCTACAATGAGCAGTTCTTC
TRBD2 | many | TRBJ2-2 | TRBV2 | CASRPRGANTGELFF | TGTGCCAGCAGGCCGCGGGGGGCTAACACCGGGGAGCTGTTTTTT
TRBD1 | few | TRBJ2-7 | TRBV29-1 | CSVDRGEGQGAYEQYF | TGCAGCGTTGATCGGGGGGAGGGACAGGGGGCCTACGAGCAGTACTTC
. | . | TRBJ2-2 | TRBV6-1 | CASSERGSDTGELFF | TGTGCCAGCAGTGAAAGGGGGTCGGACACCGGGGAGCTGTTTTTT
. | . | TRBJ2-1 | TRBV19 | CASISPHSLSEQFF | TGTGCCAGTATCTCCCCCCATAGTCTCTCGGAGCAGTTCTTC
. | . | TRBJ1-3 | TRBV28 | CASSRILGTSGNTIYF | TGTGCCAGCAGTCGGATCTTGGGGACCTCTGGAAACACCATATATTTT
TRBD1 | . | TRBJ1-1 | TRBV28 | CASRNSGQGRTEAFF | TGTGCCAGCAGAAATTCGGGACAGGGGCGCACTGAAGCTTTCTTT
. | few | TRBJ1-2 | TRBV27 | CATKGGGWGDFYGYTF | TGTGCCACCAAAGGAGGGGGTTGGGGGGACTTCTATGGCTACACCTTC
TRBD1 | few | TRBJ1-2 | TRBV6-1 | CASSTRDRGMWPGYTF | TGTGCCAGCAGTACCCGGGACAGGGGTATGTGGCCTGGCTACACCTTC
TRBD1 | . | TRBJ1-4 | TRBV27 | CASSRGQGWEKLFF | TGTGCCAGCAGTCGGGGACAGGGTTGGGAAAAACTGTTTTTT
. | many | TRBJ1-5 | TRBV12-3/TRBV12-4 | CASTLGGLSNQPQHF | TGTGCCAGCACTCTGGGGGGCCTTAGCAATCAGCCCCAGCATTTT
TRBD2 | many | TRBJ2-3 | TRBV7-2 | CASSLVGRAEDTQYF | TGTGCCAGCAGCTTAGTAGGGAGGGCCGAAGATACGCAGTATTTT
. | few | TRBJ2-5 | TRBV18 | CASSPEGETQYF | TGTGCCAGCTCACCCGAGGGTGAGACCCAGTACTTC
. | few | TRBJ1-1 | TRBV7-8 | CASSLRRLSPMNTEAFF | TGTGCCAGCAGCTTACGGCGCCTTTCTCCGATGAACACTGAAGCTTTCTTT
. | many | TRBJ1-1 | TRBV6-1 | CASSEGIPTAFF | TGTGCCAGCAGTGAAGGTATCCCCACGGCTTTCTTT
. | many | TRBJ2-3 | TRBV2 | CASSERDTQYF | TGTGCCAGCAGTGAGAGGGATACGCAGTATTTT
. | few | TRBJ1-1 | TRBV5-1 | CASSSKPTGMNTEAFF | TGCGCCAGCAGCTCAAAACCGACCGGGATGAACACTGAAGCTTTCTTT
. | . | TRBJ1-1 | TRBV20-1 | CSARPGHTNTEAFF | TGCAGTGCCCGCCCCGGACATACGAACACTGAAGCTTTCTTT
. | many | TRBJ2-7 | TRBV27 | CASSFAGAMGHEQYF | TGTGCCAGCAGTTTCGCGGGGGCGATGGGTCACGAGCAGTACTTC
TRBD2 | few | TRBJ2-1 | TRBV20-1 | CSARGLAGVNYNEQFF | TGCAGTGCTAGAGGACTAGCGGGAGTTAATTACAATGAGCAGTTCTTC
TRBD2 | . | TRBJ2-5 | TRBV6-2/TRBV6-3 | CASSYSKSGRRQETQYF | TGTGCCAGCAGTTACTCGAAAAGCGGGAGGAGGCAAGAGACCCAGTACTTC
TRBD1 | few | TRBJ2-7 | TRBV5-4 | CASSSPTGSREQYF | TGTGCCAGCAGCTCGCCGACAGGGAGTCGGGAGCAGTACTTC
. | . | TRBJ2-3 | TRBV4-1 | CASSQGVKRTDTQYF | TGCGCCAGCAGCCAAGGGGTAAAACGCACAGATACGCAGTATTTT
. | . | TRBJ1-3 | TRBV11-2 | CASSSGVSYGNTIYF | TGTGCCAGCAGCTCCGGGGTATCGTATGGAAACACCATATATTTT
TRBD1 | few | TRBJ1-4 | TRBV12-3/TRBV12-4 | CASRDRGGTGNEKLFF | TGTGCCAGCCGGGACAGGGGAGGGACGGGTAATGAAAAACTGTTTTTT
TRBD1 | many | TRBJ2-1 | TRBV3-1 | CASSRPGTGVYNEQFF | TGTGCCAGCAGCCGACCCGGGACAGGGGTCTACAATGAGCAGTTCTTC
. | many | TRBJ1-4 | TRBV5-1 | CASSDSGKLFF | TGCGCCAGCAGCGACAGTGGAAAACTGTTTTTT
. | many | TRBJ2-7 | TRBV27 | CASSLSADYEQYF | TGTGCCAGCAGTTTATCGGCAGATTACGAGCAGTACTTC
. | many | TRBJ2-1 | TRBV20-1 | CSARDLAGSNEQFF | TGCAGTGCTAGAGATTTGGCGGGGTCAAATGAGCAGTTCTTC
TRBD2 | . | TRBJ2-2 | TRBV5-1 | CASSLIAGDHTGELFF | TGCGCCAGCAGCTTGATAGCGGGAGACCACACCGGGGAGCTGTTTTTT
. | many | TRBJ1-5 | TRBV28 | CASSPYQASSNQPQHF | TGTGCCAGCAGTCCTTATCAGGCCAGTAGCAATCAGCCCCAGCATTTT
. | many | TRBJ1-1 | TRBV12-3/TRBV12-4 | CASRTGPTEAFF | TGTGCCAGCAGGACGGGACCAACTGAAGCTTTCTTT
. | few | TRBJ1-1 | TRBV9 | CASSVVGRGRGTEAFF | TGTGCCAGCAGCGTAGTAGGCAGGGGACGGGGCACTGAAGCTTTCTTT
. | few | TRBJ1-3 | TRBV20-1 | CSARDLRQAGNTIYF | TGCAGTGCTAGAGATCTTAGACAGGCCGGAAACACCATATATTTT
TRBD1 | many | TRBJ2-1 | TRBV7-6 | CASSSPGQVNNEQFF | TGTGCCAGCAGCTCCCCGGGACAGGTAAACAATGAGCAGTTCTTC
. | many | TRBJ1-1 | TRBV3-1 | CASSQDLADLNTEAFF | TGTGCCAGCAGCCAAGACCTCGCAGATTTGAACACTGAAGCTTTCTTT
TRBD1 | few | TRBJ1-6 | TRBV6-1 | CASRRTGSSPLHF | TGTGCCAGCAGAAGGACAGGGTCATCACCCCTCCACTTT
. | . | TRBJ2-6 | TRBV24-1 | CATSDFKAANVLTF | TGTGCCACCAGTGATTTTAAGGCGGCCAACGTCCTGACTTTC
. | many | TRBJ2-5 | TRBV12-3/TRBV12-4 | CASSLILRSGVGETQYF | TGTGCCAGCAGTTTAATTCTCCGGAGTGGGGTCGGAGAGACCCAGTACTTC